These T cell receptor beta chains were read from a single sample in a study of cytomegalovirus exposure and HLA in healthy donors. The table came from immunoSEQ multiplex PCR; TCRdb's copy has only in-frame clones and leaves some out. The repertoire has about 160,000 clones, 85% of them found once; the top ten carry less than 2.5%. Sequenced input: PBMCs. The receptors were gathered from a young man in good health and CMV-seropositive. Each CDR3 is given with its conserved first and last residue. D genes are given only for firm matches. Size is stated for part of the rows, as once, few or many counts, or as a class when the clone is expanded.

V	J	D	size	DNA	CDR3
TRBV12-5	TRBJ1-1	TRBD1	NA	TGTGCTGGGGGGACAGACACTGAAGCTTTCTTT	CAGGTDTEAFF
TRBV5-6	TRBJ1-4	NA	NA	TGTGCCAGCAGCTTTGGCGGTCTCTGGGGCGAAAAACTGTTTTTT	CASSFGGLWGEKLFF
TRBV27	TRBJ1-1	TRBD1	NA	TGTGCCAGCAGTTTAAGGGGGCTAGCTTTCTTT	CASSLRGLAFF
TRBV19	TRBJ1-5	TRBD1	NA	TGTGCCAGTAGTGAAGGACAGGTTGAGGCGCCCCAGCATTTT	CASSEGQVEAPQHF
TRBV6-5	TRBJ2-4	TRBD1	NA	TGTGCCAGCAGCCACAGGGACAGTCAGTACTTC	CASSHRDSQYF
TRBV5-5	TRBJ2-1	TRBD1	NA	TGTGCCAGCAGCTTGTGGGGGGACAGGGGCGACGAGCAGTTCTTC	CASSLWGDRGDEQFF
TRBV13	TRBJ2-1	NA	NA	TGTGCCAGCAGCTTACGCTGGGGAGACGGTGAGCAGTTCTTC	CASSLRWGDGEQFF
TRBV10-1	TRBJ1-5	NA	NA	TGCGCCAGCAGTGACTCCGCGGGACTGGATCAGCCCCAGCATTTT	CASSDSAGLDQPQHF
TRBV19	TRBJ1-2	NA	NA	TGTGCCAGTAGTGTCGTGACTGGCTATGGCTACACCTTC	CASSVVTGYGYTF
TRBV19	TRBJ1-4	TRBD1	NA	TGTGCCAGTAGTAAAGCACAGGGGGGGTTAACTAATGAAAAACTGTTTTTT	CASSKAQGGLTNEKLFF
TRBV6-1	TRBJ1-6	TRBD1	NA	TGTGCCAGCACTGGTGACAGGGTTTCACCCCTCCACTTT	CASTGDRVSPLHF
TRBV4-1	TRBJ1-5	NA	NA	TGCGCCAGCAGCCAAGTGGCACAGTCGAATCAGCCCCAGCATTTT	CASSQVAQSNQPQHF
TRBV6-1	TRBJ1-1	NA	NA	TGTGCCAGCAGTGAGACCAGGGGAAACACTGAAGCTTTCTTT	CASSETRGNTEAFF
TRBV9	TRBJ2-1	NA	NA	TGTGCCAGCAGCCAAGTATCAGACAATGAGCAGTTCTTC	CASSQVSDNEQFF
TRBV5-4	TRBJ1-1	NA	NA	TGTGCCAGCAGCTTGAAGGGACTCTTGAACACTGAAGCTTTCTTT	CASSLKGLLNTEAFF
TRBV4-3	TRBJ2-5	TRBD1	NA	TGCGCCAGCAGCCAAAGTCCCCGCGCGGGACAGGTGGAGACCCAGTACTTC	CASSQSPRAGQVETQYF
TRBV13	TRBJ1-2	NA	NA	TGTGCCAGCAGCTCAGACTTAACGAACTATGGCTACACCTTC	CASSSDLTNYGYTF
TRBV19	TRBJ2-7	NA	NA	TGTGCCAGTAGTATAGCAACAGGCGATCCCTACGAGCAGTACTTC	CASSIATGDPYEQYF
TRBV6-6	TRBJ1-2	NA	NA	TGTGCCAGCAGTTACTCCGCAGGGGCGCCTGGCTACACCTTC	CASSYSAGAPGYTF
TRBV7-9	TRBJ2-1	NA	NA	TGTGCCAGCAGCTTAAAGTCGGCCGAGGGTAGTGAGCAGTTCTTC	CASSLKSAEGSEQFF
TRBV6-4	TRBJ2-5	TRBD1	NA	TGTGCCAGCAGTGACAAGTGGACAGGGTACTTC	CASSDKWTGYF
TRBV4-2	TRBJ2-7	TRBD2	NA	TGTGCCAGCAGCCAAGATGGAGCTAGCGGGGGGAACAAGCAGTACTTC	CASSQDGASGGNKQYF
TRBV7-2	TRBJ2-5	NA	NA	TGTGCCAGCAGCTTAATGGAGTTCCAAGAGACCCAGTACTTC	CASSLMEFQETQYF
TRBV7-9	TRBJ2-1	TRBD2	NA	TGTGCCAGCAGCCCATCGGGACTAGCTGTGATCCATGAGCAGTTCTTC	CASSPSGLAVIHEQFF
TRBV5-5	TRBJ1-1	TRBD1	once	TGTGCCAGCAGCTTGCTAGGGACAGGGGGCACTGAAGCTTTCTTT	CASSLLGTGGTEAFF
TRBV5-1	TRBJ2-7	TRBD2	NA	TGCGCCAGCAGCTTTTCCCCTAGCGGGGGTCCCATCGAGCAGTACTTC	CASSFSPSGGPIEQYF
TRBV11-3	TRBJ1-3	NA	NA	TGTGCCAGCAGCTTTGCGGGAAACACCATATATTTT	CASSFAGNTIYF
TRBV19	TRBJ2-5	TRBD1	NA	TGTGCCAGTAGTGTGGACAGGGGGCAGGAGACCCAGTACTTC	CASSVDRGQETQYF
TRBV11-2	TRBJ1-2	NA	NA	TGTGCCAGCAGCGGGGGCCTACACACCTTC	CASSGGLHTF
TRBV5-1	TRBJ1-2	NA	few	TGCGCCAGCAGTACCGACAGGACCTATGGCTACACCTTC	CASSTDRTYGYTF
TRBV18	TRBJ2-1	TRBD2	NA	TGTGCCAGCTCACCGTCGAGCGGGGGGGCCAATGAGCAGTTCTTC	CASSPSSGGANEQFF
TRBV30	TRBJ2-3	NA	NA	TGTGCCTGGAGTGTACAGCCCCAAGATACGCAGTATTTT	CAWSVQPQDTQYF
TRBV18	TRBJ2-5	TRBD2	once	TGTGCCAGCTCACTTTCAGCGGGGTTGGAGACCCAGTACTTC	CASSLSAGLETQYF
TRBV6-5	TRBJ2-3	NA	NA	TGTGCCAGCAGTTCGAGCACAGATACGCAGTATTTT	CASSSSTDTQYF
TRBV5-4	TRBJ2-1	TRBD2	NA	TGTGCCAGCAGCTCCGGGACTAGCGGCAACAATGAGCAGTTCTTC	CASSSGTSGNNEQFF
TRBV5-1	TRBJ1-3	NA	NA	TGCGCCAGCAGCTTGGGTTCGGAGGTCGCTGGAAACACCATATATTTT	CASSLGSEVAGNTIYF
TRBV6-7	TRBJ1-1	NA	few	TGTGCCAGCAGCTGGAGGATAGGGGAGGGACCGAACACTGAAGCTTTCTTT	CASSWRIGEGPNTEAFF
TRBV5-1	TRBJ2-6	NA	NA	TGCGCCAGTAGCCCGAGAAGGCCAGCTGGGGCCAACGGCCTGACTTTC	CASSPRRPAGANGLTF
TRBV9	TRBJ2-5	TRBD2	NA	TGTGCCAGCAGCGTAAGCGGGGGGGCGTTGGAGACCCAGTACTTC	CASSVSGGALETQYF
TRBV18	TRBJ2-7	NA	once	TGTGCCAGCTCACCTGGACAGTACGAGCAGTACTTC	CASSPGQYEQYF
TRBV4-3	TRBJ1-1	TRBD1	NA	TGCGCCAGCAGCGTGACAGGGGCCACTGAAGCTTTCTTT	CASSVTGATEAFF
TRBV9	TRBJ2-1	TRBD1	NA	TGTGCCAGCAGCTCAGGACAGGGGTACAATGAGCAGTTCTTC	CASSSGQGYNEQFF
TRBV7-6	TRBJ1-4	NA	NA	TGTGCCAGCAGCTTAGGAGGGGGAGCTAATGAAAAACTGTTTTTT	CASSLGGGANEKLFF
TRBV19	TRBJ2-1	TRBD2	NA	TGTGCCATCTCCTCCATAGCGGGGGTAATAATTTCGGAGCAGTTCTTC	CAISSIAGVIISEQFF
TRBV4-2	TRBJ1-1	TRBD1	NA	TGTGCCAGCAGCCGAGAGGGGGCGCCGAACACTGAAGCTTTCTTT	CASSREGAPNTEAFF
TRBV9	TRBJ2-2	NA	NA	TGTGCCAGCAGCGTAGCATCGAACACCGGGGAGCTGTTTTTT	CASSVASNTGELFF
TRBV9	TRBJ2-3	NA	NA	TGTGCCAGCAGCGTAGTGGCGGGGGCCAGCACAGATACGCAGTATTTT	CASSVVAGASTDTQYF
TRBV19	TRBJ1-6	TRBD1	NA	TGTGCCAGTAGGACCGGGACAGATAATTCACCCCTCCACTTT	CASRTGTDNSPLHF
TRBV5-6	TRBJ1-4	TRBD1	once	TGTGCCAGCAGGAGACAGGGGCCTACAACTAATGAAAAACTGTTTTTT	CASRRQGPTTNEKLFF
TRBV6-1	TRBJ2-7	NA	NA	TGTGCCAGCAGTGAATTGGAGGGGAAGTACTTC	CASSELEGKYF
TRBV5-6	TRBJ2-3	TRBD2	NA	TGTGCCAGCAGCCACGGGACTAGCGGGGGCCCCACAGATACGCAGTATTTT	CASSHGTSGGPTDTQYF
TRBV6-1	TRBJ2-7	TRBD1	NA	TGTGCCAGCAGTGAAGGAAAGGGGGCCTCTTACGAGCAGTACTTC	CASSEGKGASYEQYF
TRBV7-8	TRBJ2-1	TRBD2	once	TGTGCCAGCAGCCAGACTAGCGGGGGCCTTACCTCCTACAATGAGCAGTTCTTC	CASSQTSGGLTSYNEQFF
TRBV5-1	TRBJ2-1	NA	few	TGCGCCAGCAGGGGGAGACGGCTATACAATGAGCAGTTCTTC	CASRGRRLYNEQFF